This T cell receptor beta chain stems from a study of T-cell memory formation after mild COVID-19. Study overall: TCR clustering was largely donor specific. Whole-study results and caveats: Researchers could not confirm that second-wave clones peaking on day 37 targeted SARS-CoV-2. Within pre-infection memory, some responding clones were found, suggesting cross-reactive memory joined.

This clonotype was seen only once. Its antigen is still unknown. MiXCR, applied by TCRdb to the 5' RACE reads, yields one record per CDR3 protein. The sample lists about 190,000 distinct CDR3 sequences; around 20% were seen once. Germline V gene data show CDR1 as GTSNPN and CDR2 as SVGIG (reference sequence). This CDR3 is built from 15 residues. The junction had 13 bases not matched to a gene; V was cut back by 3 bases and J by 7 bases. This rearrangement joins TRBV30 to TRBJ2-5, with 8 bases lining up with TRBD1. The source of this sequence is an adult woman who had mild COVID-19 (a few samples of this study predate the infection). Cell type and time point are not known. Sequences were obtained from PBMCs or a T cell subset sorted from them (not recorded which). DNA for the CDR3: TGTGCCTGGAGGCACAACACCGGACAGGGACGGACCCAGTACTTC. It translates to CAWRHNTGQGRTQYF.